The 5 T cell receptor beta chains below were found in one sample sequenced in a study of blood T cell repertoires in COVID-19. Only in-frame clones appear in the TCRdb table, and some are missing; sequencing was by immunoSEQ multiplex PCR. The table lists 210,000 or so clones, about 86% of them singletons. Sequenced input: peripheral blood. The source is a woman aged 45-65 years with acute or convalescent COVID-19.

This chain links TRBV5-5 with TRBJ2-7; 9 positions match TRBD1. V lost 3 bases, J lost 3 bases, and 4 bases stayed unmatched. The CDR3 covers 14 residues. Germline CDR1 SGHKS, CDR2 YYEKEE (reference sequence). The CDR3 nucleotides read TGTGCCAGCAGCTCCCCGGACAGGGGCTACGAGCAGTACTTC. This translates into CASSSPDRGYEQYF. The variable domain in full, completed from reference TRBV5-5 and TRBJ2-7, reads DAGVTQSPTHLIKTRGQQVTLRCSPISGHKSVSWYQQVLGQGPQFIFQYYEKEERGRGNFPDRFSARQFPNYSSELNVNALLLGDSALYLCASSSPDRGYEQYFGPGTRLTVT.

This CDR3 is CASSAGLEHEQYF. The CDR3 nucleotides are TGTGCCAGCTCAGCGGGACTAGAGCACGAGCAGTACTTC. This chain links TRBV18 with TRBJ2-7; TRBD2 matches at 8 bases. Trimming took 5 bases from V and 5 from J; bases not matched to a gene: 5. Germline V CDR1 and CDR2: KGHSH, LQKENI. CDR3 length equals 13 residues.

V is TRBV11-3 and J is TRBJ2-1; D gene unclear. V was clipped by 4 bases and J by 7 bases, with 11 bases between them. CDR1 is SGHNT, CDR2 YENEEA, per germline. The CDR3 has 13 amino acids. The CDR3 DNA reads TGTGCCAGCAGCTCCCCCACAGATAATGAGCAGTTCTTC. Translation: CASSSPTDNEQFF.

The chain carries TRBV24-1 and TRBJ2-2, with 9 bases identical to TRBD1. CDR1 is KGHDR, CDR2 SFDVKD, per germline. V shed 3 bases, J shed 4 bases, and the junction held 5 bases outside the gene matches. The CDR3 has 16 amino acids. For the CDR3, the DNA is TGTGCCACCAGTGATACCGGGACAGGGACCACCGGGGAGCTGTTTTTT. This codes for CATSDTGTGTTGELFF.

This chain connects TRBV5-1 to TRBJ2-6; D might be TRBD1 (5 bases). The germline CDR1 and CDR2 sequences are SGHRS and YFSETQ. With 4 bases removed from V and 0 bases from J, the gap between germline ends came to 11 bases. There are 16 residues in the CDR3. CDR3 residues: CASSPLDSSGANVLTF. In nucleotides, the CDR3 is TGCGCCAGCAGCCCCCTAGACAGCTCTGGGGCCAACGTCCTGACTTTC.